This T cell receptor beta chain was identified in a study of blood T cells in healthy people across ages. Overall study: For every two T cells, template switching captured about one barcoded beta molecule. The study's findings and limits: The fall in TCR beta diversity per million T cells was roughly linear with age.

Primed by a sample-barcoded 5' primer and a J-beta primer mix, a second PCR proceeded for about 7 to 12 cycles. TCRdb reprocessed the 5' RACE reads with MiXCR, giving one entry per CDR3 protein. In the table there are roughly 2 million distinct CDR3 sequences, 40% to 55% of which are singletons. Healthy Caucasian individuals from Russia aged about 6 to 90 were enrolled as donors. Concerning this clonotype itself: Its antigen is still unknown.

The source of this sequence is a woman aged 40 to 55 in good health. The sample taken for sequencing was blood.

DNA for the CDR3: TGCAGTGCGTGGCAGGTGAACACCGGGGAGCTGTTTTTT. Translated, it gives CSAWQVNTGELFF. The chain recombines TRBV20-1 with TRBJ2-2, with D unresolved. CDR1 is DFQATT and CDR2 is SNEGSKA in the germline V gene (reference sequence). The CDR3 consists of 13 residues. Trimming removed 6 bases from V and 1 base from J, with 9 bases in between.